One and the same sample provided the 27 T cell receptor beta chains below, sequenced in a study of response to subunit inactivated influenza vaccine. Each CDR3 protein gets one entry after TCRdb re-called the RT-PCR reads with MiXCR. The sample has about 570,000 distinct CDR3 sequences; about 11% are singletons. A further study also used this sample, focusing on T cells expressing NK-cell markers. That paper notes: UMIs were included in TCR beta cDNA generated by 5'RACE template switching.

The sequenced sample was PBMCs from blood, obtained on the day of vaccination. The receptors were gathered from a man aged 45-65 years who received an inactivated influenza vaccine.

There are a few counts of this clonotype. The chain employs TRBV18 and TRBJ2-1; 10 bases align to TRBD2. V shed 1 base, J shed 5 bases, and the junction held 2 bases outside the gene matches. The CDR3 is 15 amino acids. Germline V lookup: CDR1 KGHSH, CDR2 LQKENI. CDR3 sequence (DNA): TGTGCCAGCTCACCACGGCTAGCGGGAGACAATGAGCAGTTCTTC. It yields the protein CASSPRLAGDNEQFF.

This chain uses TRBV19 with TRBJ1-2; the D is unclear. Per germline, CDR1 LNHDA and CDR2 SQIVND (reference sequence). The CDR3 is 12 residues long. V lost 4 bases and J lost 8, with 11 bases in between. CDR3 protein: CASSTRGRGYTF. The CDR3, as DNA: TGTGCCAGTAGTACTAGAGGGAGAGGCTACACCTTC.

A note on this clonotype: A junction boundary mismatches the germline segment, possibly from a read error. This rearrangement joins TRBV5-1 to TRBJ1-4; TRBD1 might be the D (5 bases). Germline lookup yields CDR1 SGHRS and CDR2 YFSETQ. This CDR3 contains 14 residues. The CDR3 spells CASSLGATNEKLSF. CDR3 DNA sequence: TGCGCCAGCAGCTTAGGGGCAACTAATGAAAAACTGTCTTTT.

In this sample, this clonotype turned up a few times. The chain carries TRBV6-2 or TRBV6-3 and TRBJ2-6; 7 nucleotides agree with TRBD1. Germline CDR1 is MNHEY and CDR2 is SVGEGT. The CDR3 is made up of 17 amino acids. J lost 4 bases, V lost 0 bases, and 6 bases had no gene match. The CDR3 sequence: CASSYSSTGFGANVLTF. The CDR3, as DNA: TGTGCCAGCAGTTACTCCTCGACAGGGTTCGGGGCCAACGTCCTGACTTTC.

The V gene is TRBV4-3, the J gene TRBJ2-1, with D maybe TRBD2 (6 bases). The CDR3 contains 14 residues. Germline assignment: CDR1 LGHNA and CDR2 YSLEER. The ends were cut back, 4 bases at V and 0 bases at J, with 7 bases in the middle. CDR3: CASSRDFSYNEQFF. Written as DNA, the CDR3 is TGCGCCAGCAGCCGGGACTTCTCCTACAATGAGCAGTTCTTC.

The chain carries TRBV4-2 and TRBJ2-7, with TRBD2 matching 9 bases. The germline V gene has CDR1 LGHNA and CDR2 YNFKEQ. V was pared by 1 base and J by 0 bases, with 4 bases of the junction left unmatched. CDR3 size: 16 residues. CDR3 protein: CASSQGGGGLSYEQYF. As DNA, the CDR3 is TGTGCCAGCAGCCAAGGCGGGGGGGGTCTCTCCTACGAGCAGTACTTC.

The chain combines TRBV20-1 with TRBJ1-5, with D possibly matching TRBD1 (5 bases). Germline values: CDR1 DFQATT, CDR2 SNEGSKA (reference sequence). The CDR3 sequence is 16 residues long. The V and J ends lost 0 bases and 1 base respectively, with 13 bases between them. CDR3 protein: CSARDPARDSNQPQHF. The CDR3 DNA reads TGCAGTGCTAGAGATCCGGCCAGGGACAGCAATCAGCCCCAGCATTTT.

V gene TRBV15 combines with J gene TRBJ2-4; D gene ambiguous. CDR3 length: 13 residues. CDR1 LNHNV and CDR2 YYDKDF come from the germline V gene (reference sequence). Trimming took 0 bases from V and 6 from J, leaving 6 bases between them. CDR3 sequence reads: CATSRDKGNIQYF. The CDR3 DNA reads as TGTGCCACCAGCAGAGATAAGGGAAACATTCAGTACTTC.

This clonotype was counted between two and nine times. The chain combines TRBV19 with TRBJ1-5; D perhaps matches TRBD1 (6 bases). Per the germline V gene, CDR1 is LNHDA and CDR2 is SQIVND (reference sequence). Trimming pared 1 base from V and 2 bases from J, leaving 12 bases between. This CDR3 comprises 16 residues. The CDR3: CASSIGGGLGNQPQHF. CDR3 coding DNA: TGTGCCAGTAGTATAGGTGGGGGGCTCGGCAATCAGCCCCAGCATTTT.

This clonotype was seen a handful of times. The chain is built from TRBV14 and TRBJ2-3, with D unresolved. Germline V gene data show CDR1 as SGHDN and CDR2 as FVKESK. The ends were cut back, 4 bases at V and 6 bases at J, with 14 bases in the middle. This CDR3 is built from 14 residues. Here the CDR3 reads CASSRKGPLDTQYF. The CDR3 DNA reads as TGTGCCAGCAGCCGGAAGGGCCCTCTGGATACGCAGTATTTT.

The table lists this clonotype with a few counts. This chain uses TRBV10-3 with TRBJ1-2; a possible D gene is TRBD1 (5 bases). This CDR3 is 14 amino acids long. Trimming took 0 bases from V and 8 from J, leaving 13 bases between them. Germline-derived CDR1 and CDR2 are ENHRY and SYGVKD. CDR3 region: CAISESRGIGGYTF. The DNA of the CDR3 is TGTGCCATCAGTGAGTCGAGGGGCATTGGGGGCTACACCTTC.

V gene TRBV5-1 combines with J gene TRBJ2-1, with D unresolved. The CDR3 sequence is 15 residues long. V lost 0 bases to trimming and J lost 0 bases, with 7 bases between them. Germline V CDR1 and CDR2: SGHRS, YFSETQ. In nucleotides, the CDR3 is TGCGCCAGCAGCTTGGAGTCAGCCTCCTACAATGAGCAGTTCTTC. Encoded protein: CASSLESASYNEQFF.

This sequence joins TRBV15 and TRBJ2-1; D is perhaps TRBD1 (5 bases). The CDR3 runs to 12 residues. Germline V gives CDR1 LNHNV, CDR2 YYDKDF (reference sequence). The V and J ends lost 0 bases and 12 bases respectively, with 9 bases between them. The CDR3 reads CATSRDETVQFF. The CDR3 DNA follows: TGTGCCACCAGCAGAGATGAGACAGTGCAGTTCTTC.

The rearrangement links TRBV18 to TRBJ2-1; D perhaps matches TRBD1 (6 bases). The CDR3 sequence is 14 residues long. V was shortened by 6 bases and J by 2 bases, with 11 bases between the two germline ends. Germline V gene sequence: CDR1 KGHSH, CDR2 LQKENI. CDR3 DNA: TGTGCCAGCTCTGAGGGGGAGACCTACAATGAGCAGTTCTTC. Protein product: CASSEGETYNEQFF.

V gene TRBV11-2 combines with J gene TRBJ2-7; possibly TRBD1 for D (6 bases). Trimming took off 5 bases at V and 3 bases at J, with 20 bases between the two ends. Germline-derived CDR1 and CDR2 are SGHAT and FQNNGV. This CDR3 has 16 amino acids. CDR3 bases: TGTGCCAGCAGCCTACGACAGGCTGTGATCCTCTACGAGCAGTACTTC. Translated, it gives CASSLRQAVILYEQYF.

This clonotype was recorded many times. As DNA, the CDR3 is TGTGCCAGCAGCTCCAGATATCCGGGACAGATTTACTATGGCTACACCTTC. As protein: CASSSRYPGQIYYGYTF. The chain has TRBV7-9 and TRBJ1-2; 7 nucleotides agree with TRBD1. This CDR3 contains 17 residues. CDR1 is SEHNR, CDR2 FQNEAQ, per germline (reference sequence). The V segment lost 4 bases and the J segment 3 bases; nucleotides outside the gene matches: 14.

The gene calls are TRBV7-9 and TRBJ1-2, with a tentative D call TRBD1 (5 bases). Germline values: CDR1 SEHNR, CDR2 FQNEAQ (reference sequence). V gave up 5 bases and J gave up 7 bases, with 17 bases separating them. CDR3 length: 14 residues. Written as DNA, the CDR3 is TGTGCCAGCAGCGTGCAGGGCGTCTCCTCTGGCTACACCTTC. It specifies CASSVQGVSSGYTF. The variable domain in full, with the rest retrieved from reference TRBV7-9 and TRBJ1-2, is DTGVSQNPRHKITKRGQNVTFRCDPISEHNRLYWYRQTLGQGPEFLTYFQNEAQLEKSRLLSDRFSAERPKGSFSTLEIQRTEQGDSAMYLCASSVQGVSSGYTFGSGTRLTVV.

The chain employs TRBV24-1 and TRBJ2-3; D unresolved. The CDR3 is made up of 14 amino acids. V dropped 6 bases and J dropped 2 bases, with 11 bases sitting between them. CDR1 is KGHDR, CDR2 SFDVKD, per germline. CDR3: CATSRGRYTDTQYF. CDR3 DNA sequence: TGTGCCACCAGTCGAGGCCGCTACACAGATACGCAGTATTTT.

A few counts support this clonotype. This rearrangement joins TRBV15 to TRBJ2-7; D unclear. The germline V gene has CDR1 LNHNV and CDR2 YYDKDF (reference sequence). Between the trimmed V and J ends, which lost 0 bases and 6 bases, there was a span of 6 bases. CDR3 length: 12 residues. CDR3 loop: CATSREVSEQYF. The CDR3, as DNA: TGTGCCACCAGCAGAGAGGTTTCCGAGCAGTACTTC.

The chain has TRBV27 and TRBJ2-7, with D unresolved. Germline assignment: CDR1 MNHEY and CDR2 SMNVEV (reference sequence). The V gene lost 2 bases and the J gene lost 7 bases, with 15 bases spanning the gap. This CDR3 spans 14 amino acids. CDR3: CASSLQNNLREQYF. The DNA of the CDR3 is TGTGCCAGCAGTTTACAAAACAATCTCCGGGAGCAGTACTTC.

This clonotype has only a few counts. The CDR3 nucleotides read TGCAGTGTCGTCAAAGGGACTTTCTCCTACGAGCAGTACTTC. It specifies CSVVKGTFSYEQYF. V and J are TRBV20-1 and TRBJ2-7; D perhaps matches TRBD2 (6 bases). Germline CDR1 DFQATT, CDR2 SNEGSKA (reference sequence). The CDR3 length is 14 residues. V dropped 7 bases and J dropped 0 bases, with 16 bases sitting between them.

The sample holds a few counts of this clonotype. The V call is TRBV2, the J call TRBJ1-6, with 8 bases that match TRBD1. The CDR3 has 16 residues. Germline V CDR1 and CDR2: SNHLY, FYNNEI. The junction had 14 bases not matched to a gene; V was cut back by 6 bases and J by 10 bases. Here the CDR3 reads CASSGIQQGGASPLHF. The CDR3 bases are TGTGCCAGCAGCGGCATTCAACAGGGGGGGGCCTCACCCCTCCACTTT.

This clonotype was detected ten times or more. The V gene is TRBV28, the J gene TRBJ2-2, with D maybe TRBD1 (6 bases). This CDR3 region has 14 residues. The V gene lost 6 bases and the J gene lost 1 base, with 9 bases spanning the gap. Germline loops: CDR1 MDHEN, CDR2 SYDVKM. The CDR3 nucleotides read TGTGCCAGCAGGTCACAGGGGAACACCGGGGAGCTGTTTTTT. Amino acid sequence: CASRSQGNTGELFF.

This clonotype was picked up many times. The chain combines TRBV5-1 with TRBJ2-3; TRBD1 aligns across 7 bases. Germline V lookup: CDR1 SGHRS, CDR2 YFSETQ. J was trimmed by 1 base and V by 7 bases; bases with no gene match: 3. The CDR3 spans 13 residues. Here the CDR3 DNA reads TGCGCCAGCTCCGGACAGGGCACAGATACGCAGTATTTT. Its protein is CASSGQGTDTQYF.

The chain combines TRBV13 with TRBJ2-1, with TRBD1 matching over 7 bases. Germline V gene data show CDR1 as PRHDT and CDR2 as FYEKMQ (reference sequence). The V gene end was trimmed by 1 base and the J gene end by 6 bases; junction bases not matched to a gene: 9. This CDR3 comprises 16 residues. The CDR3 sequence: CASSLVGGPTTNEQFF. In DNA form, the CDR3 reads TGTGCCAGCAGCTTAGTAGGGGGCCCTACCACCAATGAGCAGTTCTTC.

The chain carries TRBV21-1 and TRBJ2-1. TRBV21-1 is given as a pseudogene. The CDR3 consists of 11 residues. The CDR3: CASVRINEQFF. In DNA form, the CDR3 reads TGTGCCAGCGTTCGAATCAATGAGCAGTTCTTC.

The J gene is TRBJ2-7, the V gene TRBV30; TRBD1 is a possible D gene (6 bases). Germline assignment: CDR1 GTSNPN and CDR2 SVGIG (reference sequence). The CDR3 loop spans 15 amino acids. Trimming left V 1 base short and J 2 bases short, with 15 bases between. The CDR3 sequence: CAWSGTGIAAYEQYF. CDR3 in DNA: TGTGCCTGGAGTGGAACAGGGATAGCAGCCTACGAGCAGTACTTC.